Presented here are 6 T cell receptor beta chains from one specimen sequenced in a study of T cells in Graves' hyperthyroidism and ophthalmopathy. Regions amplified from RNA transcripts were the TCR beta CDR3 regions. HTBI primers were the set used in a first-round RT-PCR of the TCR CDR3. TCRdb redid the calling of the multiplex PCR reads with MiXCR, one entry per CDR3 protein. The table lists 350,000 or so distinct CDR3 sequences, around a sixth of them singletons, with 49% in the top ten. Sequenced material: blood. The receptors come from a woman aged 45 to 65 with Graves' hyperthyroidism.

This clonotype was found many times. The chain uses TRBV2 and TRBJ2-1; D is unresolved. CDR1 and CDR2 (germline): SNHLY, FYNNEI. The CDR3 loop spans 12 amino acids. V was cut by 2 bases and J by 9 bases, with 8 bases left in between. The CDR3 protein is CASSEPEGEQFF. The CDR3 nucleotides read TGTGCCAGCAGTGAACCGGAAGGTGAGCAGTTCTTC.

This clonotype was seen a few times. The chain joins TRBV4-1 to TRBJ1-6; 7 positions agree with TRBD1. The CDR3 consists of 16 residues. The ends lost 1 base at V and 0 bases at J; junction bases unmatched: 0. From germline, CDR1 is MGHRA and CDR2 YSYEKL. CDR3 nucleotides: TGCGCCAGCAGCCAAGGACAGGGCTCCTATAATTCACCCCTCCACTTT. Protein: CASSQGQGSYNSPLHF.

The table lists this clonotype with a few counts. The gene calls are TRBV28 and TRBJ1-6; TRBD1 agrees at 7 bases. Germline-derived CDR1 and CDR2 are MDHEN and SYDVKM. Trimming at V came to 3 bases and at J to 9 bases, leaving 5 bases not matched to a gene. This CDR3 contains 14 residues. CDR3 protein: CASSLTGSGSPLHF. The CDR3 bases are TGTGCCAGCAGTTTGACAGGGTCCGGTTCACCCCTCCACTTT.

This clonotype was detected a few times. The CDR3: CASGGQPYGYTF. DNA of the CDR3: TGTGCCAGCGGAGGCCAGCCTTATGGCTACACCTTC. V is TRBV6-2 or TRBV6-3 and J is TRBJ1-2; D remains unclear. The CDR3 length is 12 residues. CDR1 and CDR2 from the germline V gene are MNHEY and SVGEGT. V was pared by 8 bases and J by 5 bases, with 12 bases between.

The table lists this clonotype with many counts. The J gene is TRBJ2-5, the V gene TRBV30, with D hard to call. CDR3 length: 15 amino acids. Between the trimmed V and J ends, which lost 6 bases and 0 bases, there was a span of 17 bases. The germline gives CDR1 GTSNPN, CDR2 SVGIG (reference sequence). Here the CDR3 reads CACENAPRDQETQYF. The CDR3 DNA is TGTGCCTGCGAGAACGCACCACGAGACCAAGAGACCCAGTACTTC. Together with reference TRBV30 and TRBJ2-5, the CDR3 gives the full variable domain: SQTIHQWPATLVQPVGSPLSLECTVEGTSNPNLYWYRQAAGRGLQLLFYSVGIGQISSEVPQNLSASRPQDRQFILSSKKLLLSDSGFYLCACENAPRDQETQYFGPGTRLLVL.

This clonotype showed up many times. V usage is TRBV20-1 and J usage is TRBJ2-7; D not certain. Germline assignment: CDR1 DFQATT and CDR2 SNEGSKA (reference sequence). The CDR3 spans 14 residues. V lost 3 bases and J 6 bases, leaving 18 bases between the germline ends. This CDR3 reads CSASISASPIEQYF. CDR3 coding DNA: TGCAGTGCTAGCATTTCGGCTTCCCCTATCGAGCAGTACTTC.